This T cell receptor beta chain was sequenced for a study of Ad26.COV2.S vaccination and SARS-CoV-2 variants. The CDR3 contains 15 residues. The ends were cut back, 6 bases at V and 4 bases at J, with 15 bases in the middle. In germline, CDR1 is LNHDA, CDR2 SQIVND (reference sequence). Treatment of the sample: around 19 received Ad26.COV2.S at low or high dose, single or two shots; several received placebo; per-sample allocation not given. On day 63 after the first injection, vaccine and placebo recipients gave samples. As its vector, the vaccine had Ad26, which expressed Wuhan-strain SARS-CoV-2 spike. The table came from immunoSEQ multiplex PCR; TCRdb's copy has only in-frame clones and leaves some out. The repertoire consists of 300,000 to 500,000 clones, with approximately 91% occurring once and the leading ten covering roughly 3.2%.

The sequence came from a person aged 18-65 years who received the Ad26.COV2.S COVID-19 vaccine or a placebo. The J gene is TRBJ1-4, the V gene TRBV19; no clear D gene. Material: peripheral blood, obtained in a trial of Ad26.COV2.S vaccine versus placebo. The CDR3 DNA follows: TGTGCCAGTAGACACTCGTCGCATATTAATGAAAAACTGTTTTTT. This translates into CASRHSSHINEKLFF.